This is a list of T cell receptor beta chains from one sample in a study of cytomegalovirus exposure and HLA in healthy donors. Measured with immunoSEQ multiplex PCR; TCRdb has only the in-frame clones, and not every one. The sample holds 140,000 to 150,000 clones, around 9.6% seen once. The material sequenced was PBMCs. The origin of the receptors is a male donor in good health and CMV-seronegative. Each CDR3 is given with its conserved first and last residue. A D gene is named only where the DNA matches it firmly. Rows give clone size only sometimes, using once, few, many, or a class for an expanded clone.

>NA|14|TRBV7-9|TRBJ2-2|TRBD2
CASRSGANTGELFF
TGTGCCAGCAGGAGCGGGGCGAACACCGGGGAGCTGTTTTTT
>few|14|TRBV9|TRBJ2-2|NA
CASSVRQDTGELFF
TGTGCCAGCAGCGTACGACAGGACACCGGGGAGCTGTTTTTT
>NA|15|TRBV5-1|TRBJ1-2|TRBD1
CASSFKPGQGVGYTF
TGCGCCAGCAGCTTCAAACCGGGACAGGGAGTAGGCTACACCTTC
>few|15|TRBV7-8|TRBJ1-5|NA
CASSLMYSLSQPQHF
TGTGCCAGCAGCTTAATGTACAGCTTATCACAGCCCCAGCATTTT
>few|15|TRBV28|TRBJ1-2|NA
CASSQDITIRGGYTF
TGTGCCAGCAGTCAAGACATAACCATCAGGGGTGGCTACACCTTC
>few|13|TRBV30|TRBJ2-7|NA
CAWSVVGPDEQYF
TGTGCCTGGAGTGTAGTTGGGCCCGACGAGCAGTACTTC
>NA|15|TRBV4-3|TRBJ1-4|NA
CASSPGGSTNEKLFF
TGCGCCAGCAGCCCCGGCGGTTCCACTAATGAAAAACTGTTTTTT
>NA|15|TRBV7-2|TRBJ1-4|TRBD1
CASSLIPGGHEKLFF
TGTGCCAGCAGCTTAATCCCAGGGGGCCATGAAAAACTGTTTTTT
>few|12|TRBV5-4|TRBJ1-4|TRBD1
CASSQGAEKLFF
TGTGCCAGCAGCCAGGGGGCCGAAAAACTGTTTTTT
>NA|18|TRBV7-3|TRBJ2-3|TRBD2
CASSFGTSAQKRGDTQYF
TGTGCCAGCAGTTTTGGGACTAGCGCCCAAAAAAGGGGAGATACGCAGTATTTT
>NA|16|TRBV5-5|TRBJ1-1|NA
CASSLDGSWEYTEAFF
TGTGCCAGCAGCTTGGACGGCAGCTGGGAGTACACTGAAGCTTTCTTT
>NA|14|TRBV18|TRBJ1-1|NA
CASSPGTRNTEAFF
TGTGCCAGCTCACCCGGGACTCGAAACACTGAAGCTTTCTTT
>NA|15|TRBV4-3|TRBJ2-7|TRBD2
CASSQLRGDYYEQYF
TGCGCCAGCAGCCAATTACGGGGGGATTACTACGAGCAGTACTTC
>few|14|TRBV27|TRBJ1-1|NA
CASSLQGLWTEAFF
TGTGCCAGCAGTTTGCAGGGGCTTTGGACTGAAGCTTTCTTT
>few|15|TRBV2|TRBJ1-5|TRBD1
CASSPGTGLRQPQHF
TGTGCCAGCAGCCCCGGGACAGGGCTACGACAGCCCCAGCATTTT
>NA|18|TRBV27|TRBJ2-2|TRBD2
CASILRLAGGVYTGELFF
TGTGCCAGCATTTTAAGACTAGCGGGGGGCGTATACACCGGGGAGCTGTTTTTT
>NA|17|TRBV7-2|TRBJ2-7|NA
CASSFLVAGGPSYEQYF
TGTGCCAGCAGCTTCCTGGTCGCAGGTGGGCCCTCCTACGAGCAGTACTTC
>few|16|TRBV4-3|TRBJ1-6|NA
CASSAGIWTANSPLHF
TGCGCCAGCAGCGCAGGGATATGGACGGCTAATTCACCCCTCCACTTT
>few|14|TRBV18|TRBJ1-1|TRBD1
CASGPQTGGTEAFF
TGTGCCAGCGGACCTCAAACAGGGGGCACTGAAGCTTTCTTT
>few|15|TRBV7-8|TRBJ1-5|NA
CASSLITGFGQPQHF
TGTGCCAGCAGCCTAATCACAGGGTTTGGTCAGCCCCAGCATTTT
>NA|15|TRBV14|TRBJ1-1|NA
CASSQAWVGHLEAFF
TGTGCCAGCAGCCAAGCGTGGGTCGGACATCTAGAAGCTTTCTTT
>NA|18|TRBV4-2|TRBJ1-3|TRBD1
CASSQELVQGTSGNTIYF
TGTGCCAGCAGCCAAGAGTTGGTACAGGGGACGTCCGGAAACACCATATATTTT
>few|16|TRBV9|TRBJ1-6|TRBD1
CASSQGQNIGDSPLHF
TGTGCCAGCAGCCAGGGACAGAACATTGGGGATTCACCCCTCCACTTT
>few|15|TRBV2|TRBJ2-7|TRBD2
CASSETQGRGGEQYF
TGTGCCAGCAGTGAAACACAGGGACGGGGGGGCGAGCAGTACTTC
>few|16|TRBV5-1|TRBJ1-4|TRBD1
CASSYGQGATNEKLFF
TGCGCCAGCAGCTACGGACAGGGTGCAACTAATGAAAAACTGTTTTTT
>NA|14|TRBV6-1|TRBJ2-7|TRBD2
CASSLGLAGDEQYF
TGTGCCAGCAGTCTGGGCCTAGCGGGAGACGAGCAGTACTTC
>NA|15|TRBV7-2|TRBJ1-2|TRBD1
CASSFSGTGGLGYTF
TGTGCCAGCAGCTTTTCCGGGACAGGGGGCCTAGGCTACACCTTC
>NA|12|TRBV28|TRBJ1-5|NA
CASSFSVQPQHF
TGTGCCAGCAGTTTTAGCGTCCAGCCCCAGCATTTT
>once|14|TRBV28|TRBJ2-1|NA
CDRRGTRTYNEQFF
TGTGACAGGAGGGGGACACGAACCTACAATGAGCAGTTCTTC
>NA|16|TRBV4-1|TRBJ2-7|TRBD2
CASSQGTSGPTYEQYF
TGCGCCAGCAGCCAAGGGACTAGCGGGCCCACCTACGAGCAGTACTTC
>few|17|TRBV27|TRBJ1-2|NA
CASSRNLLELRSSGYTF
TGTGCCAGCAGCCGAAACCTCTTGGAGCTGCGGTCTTCCGGCTACACCTTC
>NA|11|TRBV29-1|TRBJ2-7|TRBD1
CSAGTAYEKYF
TGCAGCGCAGGGACAGCATACGAGAAGTACTTC
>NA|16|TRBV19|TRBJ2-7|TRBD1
CASSTLPGTGAREQYF
TGTGCCAGTAGTACCCTGCCCGGGACAGGGGCGCGTGAGCAGTACTTC
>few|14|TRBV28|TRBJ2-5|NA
CASNIFSLGETQYF
TGTGCCAGCAACATTTTTAGCCTCGGAGAGACCCAGTACTTC
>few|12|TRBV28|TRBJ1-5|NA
CASNSGGQPQHF
TGTGCCAGCAACTCAGGAGGTCAGCCCCAGCATTTT
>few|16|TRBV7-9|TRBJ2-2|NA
CASSLVGEKNTGELFF
TGTGCCAGCAGCTTAGTTGGGGAGAAGAACACCGGGGAGCTGTTTTTT
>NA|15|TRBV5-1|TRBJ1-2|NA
CASSLVSGGSGGYTF
TGCGCCAGCAGCTTGGTTTCAGGAGGTAGCGGTGGCTACACCTTC
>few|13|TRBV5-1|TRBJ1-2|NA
CASSLGSDYGYTF
TGCGCCAGCAGCTTGGGGTCGGACTATGGCTACACCTTC
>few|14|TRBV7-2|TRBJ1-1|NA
CASSPLQGRTEAFF
TGTGCCAGCAGCCCACTACAGGGCAGGACTGAAGCTTTCTTT
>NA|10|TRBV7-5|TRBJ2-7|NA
CVRSLLEQYF
TGTGTCAGAAGCTTACTCGAGCAGTACTTC
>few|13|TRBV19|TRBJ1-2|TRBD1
CASSIEGTDGYTF
TGTGCCAGTAGTATAGAAGGGACAGATGGCTACACCTTC
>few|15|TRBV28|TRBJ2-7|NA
CASSPQGPDRYEQYF
TGTGCCAGCAGCCCACAGGGTCCCGATCGATACGAGCAGTACTTC
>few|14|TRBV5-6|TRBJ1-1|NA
CASSLGAMNTEAFF
TGTGCCAGCAGCTTGGGGGCAATGAACACTGAAGCTTTCTTT
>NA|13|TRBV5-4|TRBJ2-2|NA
CASSARNTGELFF
TGTGCCAGCAGTGCGAGGAACACCGGGGAGCTGTTTTTT
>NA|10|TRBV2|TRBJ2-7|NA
CAGGRYEQYF
TGTGCCGGCGGCCGCTACGAGCAGTACTTC
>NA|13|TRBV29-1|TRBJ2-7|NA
CSVLDNYSYEQYF
TGCAGCGTCTTGGACAACTACTCCTACGAGCAGTACTTC
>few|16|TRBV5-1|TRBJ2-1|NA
CASSGFPGSSYNEQFF
TGCGCCAGCAGCGGGTTTCCGGGAAGCTCCTACAATGAGCAGTTCTTC
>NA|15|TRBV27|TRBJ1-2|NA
CASTVAGGANYGYTF
TGTGCCAGCACTGTAGCGGGGGGTGCTAACTATGGCTACACCTTC
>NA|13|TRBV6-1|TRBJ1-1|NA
CASSDGENTEAFF
TGTGCCAGCAGTGACGGGGAGAACACTGAAGCTTTCTTT